Given below is one T cell receptor (beta chain) in context. This sample stems from a study of blood T cell repertoires in COVID-19. Looking at the study overall: The United States, Italy and Spain provided the acute and convalescent COVID-19 samples. Sources were T cells, B-cell-depleted T cells, or PBMCs; the material itself was cDNA or gDNA.

In the authors' workflow: Nucleated cell counts were estimated from reference gene primer amplification. Some clones are missing from TCRdb's copy, which holds only in-frame ones; the method was immunoSEQ multiplex PCR. V, J and clone size derive from that table, while D and trimming were established from the DNA sequence. In the table there are 150,000 to 200,000 clones, around 83% of which are singletons. Sample: peripheral blood. This clonotype was obtained from a man between 18 and 29 years old with acute or convalescent COVID-19.

Here the CDR3 reads CASNQQRNTGELFF. In DNA, the CDR3 is TGTGCCAGCAATCAACAGAGGAACACCGGGGAGCTGTTTTTT. The J gene is TRBJ2-2, the V gene TRBV28; D ambiguous. Germline V CDR1 and CDR2: MDHEN, SYDVKM. V was pared by 7 bases and J by 1 base, with 10 bases between. The CDR3 is 14 amino acids.